Included here is one T cell receptor beta chain sequence, with context. The record originates from a study of control samples from healthy donors and cancer patients. The assay was immunoSEQ multiplex PCR, and TCRdb's table has in-frame clones only and misses some. The profile covers fewer than 90,000 clones, with 84% appearing a single time and under 30% taken by the ten largest. From germline, CDR1 is MGHRA and CDR2 YSYEKL. This CDR3 comprises 16 residues. V lost 0 bases and J lost 0, with 9 bases in between. This receptor was obtained from a man aged 50 to 60 in good health. Material for sequencing was blood. The chain uses TRBV4-1 and TRBJ1-3, with D hard to call. CDR3 in amino acids: CASSQDWQISGNTIYF. The DNA of the CDR3 is TGCGCCAGCAGCCAAGATTGGCAAATCTCTGGAAACACCATATATTTT.